The 16 T cell receptor beta chains presented below share a single source sample, sequenced in a study of blood T cell repertoires in COVID-19 (TCRdb year 2020). Receptor libraries were prepared by the immunoSEQ multiplex PCR assay. Here the immuneACCESS table is served through TCRdb, limited to in-frame sequences with V and J called. Missing clones are a known gap in these copies; in checked studies unresolved V genes cover under half, and the rest lacks a known reason. This sample comprises some 290,000 clones, approximately 90% of them detected only once. Of the sample, about 4% falls within the top ten clones. What was sequenced was PBMCs or T cells enriched from blood (not recorded which). The receptors were sampled from a woman aged 30 to 39 who had been exposed to COVID-19.

This chain uses TRBV7-9 with TRBJ2-1, with D unresolved. The CDR3 covers 12 residues. Germline loops: CDR1 SEHNR, CDR2 FQNEAQ (reference sequence). Trimming pared 1 base from V and 8 bases from J, leaving 6 bases between. Here the CDR3 DNA reads TGTGCCAGCAGCTTAGATGGCTATGAGCAGTTCTTC. Translated: CASSLDGYEQFF.

The chain links TRBV19 to TRBJ2-2; D perhaps matches TRBD2 (5 bases). This CDR3 is built from 14 residues. Per germline, CDR1 LNHDA and CDR2 SQIVND (reference sequence). V gave up 6 bases and J gave up 1 base, with 9 bases separating them. The CDR3 region is CASRASRNTGELFF. The DNA of the CDR3 is TGTGCCAGTAGGGCTAGCAGGAACACCGGGGAGCTGTTTTTT.

The V gene is TRBV6-6, the J gene TRBJ1-2, with 9 bases that match TRBD1. The J segment lost 2 bases and the V segment lost 6 bases, leaving 22 bases of the junction unmatched. The germline gives CDR1 MNHNY, CDR2 SVGAGI (reference sequence). The CDR3 is made up of 20 amino acids. The CDR3 region is CASSHPFQADRGLRNYGYTF. The DNA for the CDR3 is TGTGCCAGCAGCCACCCCTTTCAAGCCGACAGGGGGTTGAGAAACTATGGCTACACCTTC.

In DNA form, the CDR3 reads TGTGCCAGTAGAAGGGGACTAAGCTACACCTTC. Translation gives CASRRGLSYTF. The chain recombines TRBV19 with TRBJ1-2; possible D gene TRBD1, 5 bases. The germline gives CDR1 LNHDA, CDR2 SQIVND (reference sequence). V gave up 6 bases and J gave up 9 bases, with 11 bases separating them. The CDR3 has 11 amino acids.

V usage is TRBV15 and J usage is TRBJ1-4; D is possibly TRBD1 (5 bases). This CDR3 has 15 amino acids. Germline CDR1 reads LNHNV; CDR2 reads YYDKDF (reference sequence). V lost 2 bases and J lost 4, with 11 bases in between. DNA for the CDR3: TGTGCCACCAGCAGATCACGGGGGTATAATGAAAAACTGTTTTTT. This codes for CATSRSRGYNEKLFF. The full variable domain, its missing parts supplied by reference TRBV15 and TRBJ1-4, is DAMVIQNPRYQVTQFGKPVTLSCSQTLNHNVMYWYQQKSSQAPKLLFHYYDKDFNNEADTPDNFQSRRPNTSFCFLDIRSPGLGDTAMYLCATSRSRGYNEKLFFGSGTQLSVL.

The V gene is TRBV19, the J gene TRBJ1-1; 11 nucleotides align to TRBD1. V was clipped by 5 bases and J by 3 bases; unmatched bases: 8. This CDR3 is built from 16 residues. Germline values: CDR1 LNHDA, CDR2 SQIVND (reference sequence). CDR3 bases: TGTGCCAGTAGTTACTCTAGGGGACAGGGGGACACTGAAGCTTTCTTT. As protein: CASSYSRGQGDTEAFF. The complete variable domain, with remaining parts taken from reference TRBV19 and TRBJ1-1, reads DGGITQSPKYLFRKEGQNVTLSCEQNLNHDAMYWYRQDPGQGLRLIYYSQIVNDFQKGDIAEGYSVSREKKESFPLTVTSAQKNPTAFYLCASSYSRGQGDTEAFFGQGTRLTVV.

V is TRBV5-8 and J is TRBJ2-1, with 8 positions matching TRBD2. Trimming cost V 7 bases and J 5 bases; bases outside gene matches: 11. Germline V gives CDR1 SGHTS, CDR2 YDEGEE. The CDR3 runs 15 residues. The CDR3 reads CASPRKRGPDNEQFF. CDR3 DNA: TGTGCCAGCCCCCGGAAGCGGGGGCCTGACAATGAGCAGTTCTTC.

The gene calls are TRBV18 and TRBJ1-1; TRBD1 matches 8 bases. The germline V gene has CDR1 KGHSH and CDR2 LQKENI. The CDR3 runs to 18 residues. The V gene end was trimmed by 5 bases and the J gene end by 5 bases; junction bases not matched to a gene: 19. CDR3 nucleotides: TGTGCCAGCTCAACAGAAATAGAGACAGGGGTAAGAGGAACTGAAGCTTTCTTT. Translating it yields CASSTEIETGVRGTEAFF.

This chain joins TRBV7-3 and TRBJ2-1; 7 nucleotides match TRBD1. The ends lost 5 bases at V and 0 bases at J; junction bases unmatched: 4. Per the germline V gene, CDR1 is SGHTA and CDR2 is FQGTGA. This CDR3 has 15 amino acids. CDR3 in amino acids: CASSPDRSSYNEQFF. Here the CDR3 DNA reads TGTGCCAGCAGCCCGGACAGGAGCTCCTACAATGAGCAGTTCTTC.

Written as DNA, the CDR3 is TGTGCCAGAAGCCACAGGGGGCTTATCTTGAGGAGCAATCAGCCCCAGCATTTT. Protein sequence: CARSHRGLILRSNQPQHF. The chain recombines TRBV7-5 with TRBJ1-5; TRBD1 is taken as the D call from the table, unchecked against the DNA. TRBV7-5 constitutes a pseudogene. The CDR3 is made up of 18 amino acids.

The chain joins TRBV18 to TRBJ1-2; perhaps TRBD1 as D (6 bases). The CDR3 has 15 residues. Germline V gene data show CDR1 as KGHSH and CDR2 as LQKENI. The V end lost 8 bases, the J end lost 0 bases, and 16 bases lay between the germline ends. DNA of the CDR3: TGTGCCAGCCATATCACGGACAGTGCTAACTATGGCTACACCTTC. This codes for CASHITDSANYGYTF.

This chain joins TRBV4-1 and TRBJ2-7; 7 nucleotides align to TRBD1. Germline assignment: CDR1 MGHRA and CDR2 YSYEKL. V was clipped by 1 base and J by 2 bases; unmatched bases: 2. This CDR3 region has 14 residues. CDR3 nucleotide sequence: TGCGCCAGCAGCCAAGGGGACAGAACCTACGAGCAGTACTTC. Its translation is CASSQGDRTYEQYF.

The chain employs TRBV5-6 and TRBJ2-7; TRBD2 aligns across 7 bases. CDR3 size: 15 residues. V gave up 0 bases and J gave up 0 bases; unmatched junction bases: 3. Looked up from germline, CDR1 is SGHDT and CDR2 is YYEEEE. CDR3 sequence reads: CASSLVGGGSYEQYF. The CDR3 DNA sequence: TGTGCCAGCAGCTTGGTCGGCGGGGGCTCCTACGAGCAGTACTTC. The whole variable domain, remainder taken from reference TRBV5-6 and TRBJ2-7, is DAGVTQSPTHLIKTRGQQVTLRCSPKSGHDTVSWYQQALGQGPQFIFQYYEEEERQRGNFPDRFSGHQFPNYSSELNVNALLLGDSALYLCASSLVGGGSYEQYFGPGTRLTVT.

The V and J genes are TRBV7-2 and TRBJ2-7; D gene uncertain. Germline assignment: CDR1 SGHTA and CDR2 FQGNSA. Trimming left V 1 base short and J 0 bases short, with 10 bases between. This CDR3 is built from 15 residues. The CDR3 DNA reads as TGTGCCAGCAGCTTAGTATCCCGGAGCTCCTACGAGCAGTACTTC. Protein product: CASSLVSRSSYEQYF. The variable domain in full, completed from reference TRBV7-2 and TRBJ2-7, reads GAGVSQSPSNKVTEKGKDVELRCDPISGHTALYWYRQSLGQGLEFLIYFQGNSAPDKSGLPSDRFSAERTGGSVSTLTIQRTQQEDSAVYLCASSLVSRSSYEQYFGPGTRLTVT.

The chain employs TRBV9 and TRBJ1-3; no clear D gene. Per the germline V gene, CDR1 is SGDLS and CDR2 is YYNGEE. This CDR3 comprises 14 residues. With 4 bases removed from V and 0 bases from J, the gap between germline ends came to 8 bases. The CDR3 DNA follows: TGTGCCAGCAGCAAACCCAGCTCTGGAAACACCATATATTTT. This sequence encodes CASSKPSSGNTIYF.

V gene TRBV7-2 combines with J gene TRBJ2-6, with 8 bases that match TRBD2. Per germline, CDR1 SGHTA and CDR2 FQGNSA. J gave up 4 bases and V 8 bases, and 10 bases lay outside the gene matches. The CDR3 covers 16 residues. CDR3 nucleotide sequence: TGTGCCAGCGGATACGGGGGGGCCCGAGGGGCCAACGTCCTGACTTTC. Protein product: CASGYGGARGANVLTF.